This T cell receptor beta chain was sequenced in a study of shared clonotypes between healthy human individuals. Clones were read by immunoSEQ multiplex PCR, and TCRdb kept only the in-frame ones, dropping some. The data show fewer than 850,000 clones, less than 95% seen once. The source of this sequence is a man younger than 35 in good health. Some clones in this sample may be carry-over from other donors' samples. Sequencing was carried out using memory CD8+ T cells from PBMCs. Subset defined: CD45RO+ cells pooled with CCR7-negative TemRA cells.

CDR3 loop: CASSLGPLNEQYF. The CDR3, as DNA: TGTGCCAGTAGTCTGGGACCTTTGAACGAGCAGTACTTC. The chain joins TRBV19 to TRBJ2-7, with D perhaps assigned TRBD1 or TRBD2 (5 bases each). In germline, CDR1 is LNHDA, CDR2 SQIVND (reference sequence). This CDR3 has 13 amino acids. Trimming stripped 5 bases from V and 5 bases from J, with 13 bases between.